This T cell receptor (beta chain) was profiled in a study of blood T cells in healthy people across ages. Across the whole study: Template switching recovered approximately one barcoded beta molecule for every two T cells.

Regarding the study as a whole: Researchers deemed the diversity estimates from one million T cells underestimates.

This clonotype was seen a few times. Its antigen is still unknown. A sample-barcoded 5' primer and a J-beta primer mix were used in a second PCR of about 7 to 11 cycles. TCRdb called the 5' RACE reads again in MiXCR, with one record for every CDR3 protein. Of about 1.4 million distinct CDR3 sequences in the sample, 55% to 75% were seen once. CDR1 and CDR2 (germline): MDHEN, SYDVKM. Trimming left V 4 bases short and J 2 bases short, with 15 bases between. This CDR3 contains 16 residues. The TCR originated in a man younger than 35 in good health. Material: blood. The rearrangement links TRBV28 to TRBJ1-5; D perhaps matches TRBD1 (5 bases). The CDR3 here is CASSSPRGDGNQPQHF. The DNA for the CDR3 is TGTGCCAGCAGTTCCCCTCGGGGGGATGGCAATCAGCCCCAGCATTTT.